The 10 T cell receptor beta chains reported below all come from one sample, sequenced in a study of T-cell reconstitution after alpha-beta-depleted transplantation in children. Researchers prepared the TCRbeta library using unique molecular identifiers, the study reports. TCRdb ran MiXCR on the PCR reads and lists one entry per CDR3 protein. Of hundreds of thousands of distinct CDR3 sequences listed, approximately 22% were seen once; the top ten hold 13% to 15%. The specimen comprised PBMCs, mostly from graft donor cells, sampled 360 days after TCRalphabeta/CD19-depleted stem cell transplant. These receptors all come from a boy under three years old who had a stem cell transplant for acute myeloid leukemia, so the T cells may come from the graft donor.

The table lists this clonotype with many counts. The chain joins TRBV7-8 to TRBJ2-3, with TRBD2 as a possible D gene (5 bases). Deletions cut 2 bases from V and 3 bases from J, with 9 bases between. Germline V gene data show CDR1 as SGHVS and CDR2 as FQNEAQ. This CDR3 spans 14 amino acids. CDR3 loop: CASSLRRITDTQYF. CDR3 sequence (DNA): TGTGCCAGCAGCTTACGGAGGATTACAGATACGCAGTATTTT.

CDR3 loop: CASSSLGVNTEAFF. CDR3 DNA: TGTGCCAGCAGTTCTCTGGGGGTGAACACTGAAGCTTTCTTT. The chain has TRBV12-3 or TRBV12-4 and TRBJ1-1; D perhaps matches TRBD1 (5 bases). This CDR3 is 14 amino acids long. Between the trimmed V and J ends, which lost 4 bases and 0 bases, there was a span of 9 bases.

This clonotype has at least ten counts. J is TRBJ2-3 and V is TRBV14, with 12 bases fitting TRBD2. The V gene's germline CDR1 is SGHDN and CDR2 FVKESK. Unmatched junction bases numbered 9, after V lost 4 bases and J lost 4 bases. This CDR3 has 17 residues. The CDR3 region has the DNA TGTGCCAGCAGCCCCACTAGCGGGGGGTTCCGCCCAGATACGCAGTATTTT. Amino acid sequence: CASSPTSGGFRPDTQYF.

Concerning this clonotype: The CDR3 end shows no conserved phenylalanine or tryptophan, and so a read error is likely. This chain uses TRBV10-3 with TRBJ2-5; D is possibly TRBD2 (5 bases). Germline CDR1 is ENHRY and CDR2 is SYGVKD. This CDR3 is 14 amino acids long. V was pared by 3 bases and J by 5 bases, with 13 bases between. DNA for the CDR3: TGTGCCATCAGTGACCCACTAGGAGCTGAGACCCAGTACTTG. It translates to CAISDPLGAETQYL.

The V and J genes are TRBV28 and TRBJ1-6, with a weak D call TRBD1 (5 bases). V was trimmed by 5 bases and J by 4 bases, leaving 12 bases between them. The CDR3 contains 15 residues. The germline V gene has CDR1 MDHEN and CDR2 SYDVKM. Here the CDR3 reads CASSPSTVYNSPLHF. The DNA for the CDR3 is TGTGCCAGCAGTCCCTCGACAGTGTATAATTCACCCCTCCACTTT.

Notes on this clonotype: The germline gene is not matched at one end of the junction; a read error may be the cause. The chain carries TRBV6-2 or TRBV6-3 and TRBJ2-7, with 8 bases aligning to TRBD2. The germline V gene encodes CDR1 MNHEY and CDR2 SVGEGT. This CDR3 region has 18 residues. As DNA, the CDR3 is TGTGCCAGCAGTTACGATCGCGGGGGGACTACCGAGTCCTACAAGCAGTACTTC. Its protein product is CASSYDRGGTTESYKQYF.

The CDR3 protein is CASSFYLPEQFF. CDR3 sequence (DNA): TGTGCCAGCAGCTTTTACCTTCCTGAGCAGTTCTTC. This chain connects TRBV7-8 to TRBJ2-1; no clear D gene. The CDR3 length is 12 residues. Germline CDR1 and CDR2: SGHVS and FQNEAQ. Trimming cost V 3 bases and J 9 bases, with 9 bases left between them. Together with reference TRBV7-8 and TRBJ2-1, the CDR3 gives the full variable domain: GAGVSQSPRYKVAKRGQDVALRCDPISGHVSLFWYQQALGQGPEFLTYFQNEAQLDKSGLPSDRFFAERPEGSVSTLKIQRTQQEDSAVYLCASSFYLPEQFFGPGTRLTVL.

V gene TRBV15 combines with J gene TRBJ1-1; TRBD1 agrees at 7 bases. CDR3 length equals 15 residues. Germline CDR1 is LNHNV and CDR2 is YYDKDF (reference sequence). V trimming: 0 bases; J trimming: 0 bases; junction bases outside the gene matches: 1. The CDR3 sequence is CATSRETGMNTEAFF. The CDR3 DNA reads TGTGCCACCAGCAGAGAGACAGGGATGAACACTGAAGCTTTCTTT.

V is TRBV4-1 and J is TRBJ2-5, with D maybe TRBD1 (5 bases). The CDR3 is made up of 15 amino acids. Germline V lookup: CDR1 MGHRA, CDR2 YSYEKL. V was clipped by 1 base and J by 5 bases, with 14 bases between them. The CDR3 nucleotides are TGCGCCAGCAGCCAAGGGGGCAGGTTACAGGAGACCCAGTACTTC. The encoded protein is CASSQGGRLQETQYF.

This clonotype was seen more than once but under ten times. The CDR3 bases are TGTGCCAGCAGCCCCGGGGACAACTCCTACAATGAGCAGTTCTTC. Translation gives CASSPGDNSYNEQFF. The chain links TRBV12-3 or TRBV12-4 to TRBJ2-1, with D perhaps matching TRBD1 (6 bases). V dropped 6 bases and J dropped 0 bases, with 12 bases sitting between them. The CDR3 covers 15 residues.